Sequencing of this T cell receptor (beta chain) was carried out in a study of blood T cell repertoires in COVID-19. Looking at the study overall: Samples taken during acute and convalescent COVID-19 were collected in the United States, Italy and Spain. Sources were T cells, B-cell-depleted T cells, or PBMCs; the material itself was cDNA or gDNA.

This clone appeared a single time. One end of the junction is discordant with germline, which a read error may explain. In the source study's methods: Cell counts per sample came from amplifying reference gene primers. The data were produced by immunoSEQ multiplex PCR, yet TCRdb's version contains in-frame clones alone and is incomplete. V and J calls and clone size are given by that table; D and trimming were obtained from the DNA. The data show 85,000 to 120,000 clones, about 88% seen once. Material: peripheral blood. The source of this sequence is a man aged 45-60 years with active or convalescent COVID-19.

CDR3 sequence (DNA): TGTGCCAGTACCCTAGGACAGGGCAACCAGCCCCAGCATTTT. Translating it yields CASTLGQGNQPQHF. The V call is TRBV19, the J call TRBJ1-5; 8 bases agree with TRBD1. Germline V gives CDR1 LNHDA, CDR2 SQIVND (reference sequence). This CDR3 has 14 amino acids.